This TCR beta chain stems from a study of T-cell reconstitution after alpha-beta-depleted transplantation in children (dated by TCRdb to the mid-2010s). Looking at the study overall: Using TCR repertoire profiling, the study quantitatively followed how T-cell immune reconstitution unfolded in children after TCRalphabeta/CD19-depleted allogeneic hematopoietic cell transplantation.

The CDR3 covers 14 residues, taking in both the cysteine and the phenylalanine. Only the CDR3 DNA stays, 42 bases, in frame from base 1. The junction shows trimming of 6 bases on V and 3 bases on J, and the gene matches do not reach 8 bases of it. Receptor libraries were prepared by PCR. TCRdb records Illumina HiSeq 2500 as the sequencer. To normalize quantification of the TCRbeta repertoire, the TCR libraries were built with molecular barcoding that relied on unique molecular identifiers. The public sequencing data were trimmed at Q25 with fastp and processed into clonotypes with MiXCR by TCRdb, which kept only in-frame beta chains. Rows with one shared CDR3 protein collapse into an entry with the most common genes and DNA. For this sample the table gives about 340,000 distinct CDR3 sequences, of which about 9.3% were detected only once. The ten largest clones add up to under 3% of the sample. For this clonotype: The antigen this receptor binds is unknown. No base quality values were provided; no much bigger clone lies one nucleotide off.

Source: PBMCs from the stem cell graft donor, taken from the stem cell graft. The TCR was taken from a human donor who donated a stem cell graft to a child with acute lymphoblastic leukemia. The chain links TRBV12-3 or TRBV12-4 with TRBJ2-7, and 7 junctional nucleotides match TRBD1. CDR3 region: CASSLSGTVYEQYF. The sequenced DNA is TGTGCCAGCAGCCTTTCCGGGACAGTCTACGAGCAGTACTTC.